This T cell receptor (beta chain) stems from a study of CD8+ T cells in alopecia areata. General study results and limits: Only a single nonresponder existed, so baseline CD8+ expansion links stay unclear.

Treatment described: oral pan-JAK inhibitor, 5-10 mg twice daily. Researchers took lesional scalp punch biopsies and peripheral blood from people who were alopecia areata patients. Regarding this clone: Its antigen is undetermined.

Reverse transcribed after extraction, RNA yielded cDNA as the sequencing template. Method: immunoSEQ multiplex PCR; TCRdb's copy keeps in-frame clones and lacks some. This sample has 7,000 or so clones, with around 60% found just once. CDR1 is MGHRA, CDR2 YSYEKL, per germline. Trimming removed 1 base from V and 2 bases from J; junction bases left unmatched: 12. The CDR3 consists of 19 residues. This receptor was taken from a human donor with alopecia areata. The chain links TRBV4-1 to TRBJ2-3, with 10 bases fitting TRBD2. The sequencing here drew on skin, taken at week 4, from a patient treated with tofacitinib. The CDR3 DNA reads as TGCGCCAGCAGCCAAGTCTTTAGCGGGAGGATGGGGACCACAGATACGCAGTATTTT. Translating gives CASSQVFSGRMGTTDTQYF.